This TCR beta chain emerged from a study of regulatory T cells in long-lasting Graves disease. Time point of the sample: newly diagnosed GD, antithyroid drugs for less than 3 months. Extracted PBMC RNA gave rise to the TCR library. In this sample, this clonotype turned up many times. The CDR3 runs to 19 residues. The germline gives CDR1 SGDLS, CDR2 YYNGEE. Unmatched junction bases numbered 11, after V lost 4 bases and J lost 0 bases. Building of the TCR beta libraries involved iRepertoire HTBI primers and Arm-PCR of CDR3 regions. TCRdb analysed the multiplex PCR reads with MiXCR anew, one entry per CDR3 protein. Counted here are roughly 520,000 distinct CDR3 sequences, about 12% occurring once; the ten biggest clones make up almost 9%. The same data also went into a second study, on T cells in Graves' hyperthyroidism and ophthalmopathy. As that study records: Stable Graves' hyperthyroidism denoted no ophthalmopathy progression over 18 months. Within blood appeared most thyroid clonotypes that had expanded above 0.001. A model of 13 V-J features distinguished ophthalmopathy from stable hyperthyroidism.

The receptor comes from a woman under 40 with Graves disease. This chain joins TRBV9 and TRBJ2-3, with 13 bases identical to TRBD2. The sequencing used peripheral blood mononuclear cells (PBMCs), collected at new diagnosis, from a patient treated with antithyroid drugs. CDR3 protein: CASSLTPGLAGPSTDTQYF. CDR3 nucleotides: TGTGCCAGCAGCCTCACTCCGGGACTAGCGGGGCCTAGCACAGATACGCAGTATTTT.